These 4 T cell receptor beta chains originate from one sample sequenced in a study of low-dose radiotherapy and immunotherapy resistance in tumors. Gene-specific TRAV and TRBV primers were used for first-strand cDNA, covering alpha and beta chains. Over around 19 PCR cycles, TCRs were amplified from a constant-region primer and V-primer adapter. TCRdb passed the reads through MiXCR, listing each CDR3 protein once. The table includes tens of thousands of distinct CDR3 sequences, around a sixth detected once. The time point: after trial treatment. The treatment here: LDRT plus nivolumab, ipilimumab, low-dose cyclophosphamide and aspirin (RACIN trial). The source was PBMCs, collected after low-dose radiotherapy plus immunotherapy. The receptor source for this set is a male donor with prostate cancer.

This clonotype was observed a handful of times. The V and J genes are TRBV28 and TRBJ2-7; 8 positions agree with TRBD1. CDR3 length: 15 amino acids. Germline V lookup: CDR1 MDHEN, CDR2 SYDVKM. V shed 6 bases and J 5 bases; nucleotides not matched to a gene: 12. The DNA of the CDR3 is TGTGCCAGCAGAACCGGGACAGGACCTCTGAACGAGCAGTACTTC. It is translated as CASRTGTGPLNEQYF.

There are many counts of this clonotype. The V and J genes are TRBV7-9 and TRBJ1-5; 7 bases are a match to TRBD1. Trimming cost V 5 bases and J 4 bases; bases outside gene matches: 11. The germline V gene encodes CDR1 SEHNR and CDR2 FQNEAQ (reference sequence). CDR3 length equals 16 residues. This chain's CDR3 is CASSLGSGGPNQPQHF. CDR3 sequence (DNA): TGTGCCAGCAGCCTAGGTTCAGGGGGACCTAATCAGCCCCAGCATTTT. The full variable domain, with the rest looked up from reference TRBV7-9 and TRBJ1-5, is DTGVSQNPRHKITKRGQNVTFRCDPISEHNRLYWYRQTLGQGPEFLTYFQNEAQLEKSRLLSDRFSAERPKGSFSTLEIQRTEQGDSAMYLCASSLGSGGPNQPQHFGDGTRLSIL.

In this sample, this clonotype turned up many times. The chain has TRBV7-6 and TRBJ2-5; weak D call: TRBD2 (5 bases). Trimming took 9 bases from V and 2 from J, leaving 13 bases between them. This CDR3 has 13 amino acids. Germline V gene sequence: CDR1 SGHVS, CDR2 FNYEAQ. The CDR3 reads CASSEVVQETQYF. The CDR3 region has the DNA TGTGCCAGTAGCGAGGTCGTTCAAGAGACCCAGTACTTC.

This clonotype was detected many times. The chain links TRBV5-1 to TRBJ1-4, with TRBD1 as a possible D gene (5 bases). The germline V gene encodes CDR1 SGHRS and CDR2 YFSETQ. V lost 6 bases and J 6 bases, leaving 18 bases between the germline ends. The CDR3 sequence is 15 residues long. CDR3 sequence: CASKRDGGDDEKLFF. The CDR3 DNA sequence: TGCGCCAGCAAGCGGGACGGGGGAGACGATGAAAAACTGTTTTTT.